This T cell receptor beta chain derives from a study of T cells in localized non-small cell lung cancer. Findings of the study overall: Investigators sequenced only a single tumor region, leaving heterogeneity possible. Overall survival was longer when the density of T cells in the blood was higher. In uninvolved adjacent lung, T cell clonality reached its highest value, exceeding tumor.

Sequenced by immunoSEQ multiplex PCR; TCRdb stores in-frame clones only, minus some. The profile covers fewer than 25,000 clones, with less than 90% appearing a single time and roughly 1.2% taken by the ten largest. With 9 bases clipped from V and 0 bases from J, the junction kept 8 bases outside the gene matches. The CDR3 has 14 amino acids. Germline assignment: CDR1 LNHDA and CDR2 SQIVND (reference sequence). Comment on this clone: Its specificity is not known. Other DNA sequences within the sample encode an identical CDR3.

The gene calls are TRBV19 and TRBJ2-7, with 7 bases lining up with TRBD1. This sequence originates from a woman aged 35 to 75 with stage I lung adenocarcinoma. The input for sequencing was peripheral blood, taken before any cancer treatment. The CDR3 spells CARKQGQASYEQYF. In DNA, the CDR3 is TGTGCCAGAAAACAGGGGCAGGCCTCCTACGAGCAGTACTTC.